A selection of T cell receptor beta chains follows, all from one sample in a study of blood T cell repertoires in COVID-19. The assay was immunoSEQ multiplex PCR, and TCRdb's table has in-frame clones only and misses some. The table records around 16,000 clones, 75% to 90% of them present only once. The sequenced sample was peripheral blood. These TCRs come from a man aged 80 or over with active or convalescent COVID-19. CDR3s include the opening cysteine and the closing phenylalanine or tryptophan. A D gene is named only where the DNA matches it firmly. The size entry is marked missing in some rows and otherwise reads once, few, many or a size class.

J | D | size | V | DNA | CDR3
TRBJ2-1 | TRBD2 | . | TRBV4-2 | TGTGCCAGCAGCCAAGGGGCGGGGGGCCCTGCCAATGAGCAGTTCTTC | CASSQGAGGPANEQFF
TRBJ2-7 | TRBD2 | once | TRBV14 | TGTGCCAGCAGCCCATGGGAGCGGGGGGGCGTCTACGAGCAGTACTTC | CASSPWERGGVYEQYF
TRBJ2-7 | TRBD1 | . | TRBV5-5 | TGTGCCAGCAGCTTGGAGGGGACAGGGCCCGAGCAGTACTTC | CASSLEGTGPEQYF
TRBJ2-7 | . | . | TRBV9 | TGTGCCAGCAGCGTAGGGGTACGAAGCGGAACCTACGAGCAGTACTTC | CASSVGVRSGTYEQYF
TRBJ2-7 | . | . | TRBV5-4 | TGTGCCAGCAGCCCCGGGCAGGGTCCCTACGAGCAGTACTTC | CASSPGQGPYEQYF
TRBJ2-5 | TRBD1 | . | TRBV7-9 | TGTGCCAGCAGCCCGCGGACAGGGGGCTCTATAGAGACCCAGTACTTC | CASSPRTGGSIETQYF
TRBJ2-1 | . | . | TRBV5-4 | TGTGCCAGCAGCTTATCAGCGGTCAATGAGCAGTTCTTC | CASSLSAVNEQFF
TRBJ2-2 | . | . | TRBV6-4 | TGTGCCAGCAGTGACTCGTCCAGCGCGAACACCGGGGAGCTGTTTTTT | CASSDSSSANTGELFF
TRBJ1-1 | . | . | TRBV3-1/TRBV3-2 | TGTGCCAGCAGCCAGGAACGATTAACAGGGAACACTGAAGCTTTCTTT | CASSQERLTGNTEAFF
TRBJ2-3 | TRBD2 | . | TRBV4-1 | TGCGCCAGCAGCCAAGATTTTGGCGGGGGGGGCACAGATACGCAGTATTTT | CASSQDFGGGGTDTQYF
TRBJ2-3 | . | . | TRBV3-1/TRBV3-2 | TGTGCCAGCAGCCAAACACTAGACGCGCTAGATACGCAGTATTTT | CASSQTLDALDTQYF
TRBJ1-1 | TRBD1 | once | TRBV11-3 | TGTGCCAGCAGCGAATACACCGGGACAGGGGGCGCAGCGGAGTACATTGAAGCTTTCTTT | CASSEYTGTGGAAEYIEAFF
TRBJ2-6 | . | . | TRBV20-1 | TGCAGTGCTAGTCGCAGGGCTGGTTCTGGGGCCAACGTCCTGACTTTC | CSASRRAGSGANVLTF
TRBJ2-1 | TRBD2 | . | TRBV7-6 | TGTGCCAGCAGCTTAGCGTCCCTAGCGGACAATGAGCAGTTCTTC | CASSLASLADNEQFF
TRBJ2-5 | . | . | TRBV29-1 | TGCAGCGTTCGGCAGGGCCCCGAGACCCAGTACTTC | CSVRQGPETQYF
TRBJ1-4 | TRBD1 | . | TRBV5-6 | TGTGCCAGCAGCCGCGATAGGACAGGGGGTGAAAAACTGTTTTTT | CASSRDRTGGEKLFF
TRBJ2-3 | . | . | TRBV7-3 | TGTGCCAGCAGCTTAAGCTCAGGGGCCGATACGCAGTATTTT | CASSLSSGADTQYF
TRBJ2-7 | . | . | TRBV27 | TGTGCCAGCAGTCCCCGGAGGGGCTCCTACGAGCAGTACTTC | CASSPRRGSYEQYF
TRBJ1-5 | TRBD1 | . | TRBV6-5 | TGTGCCAGCAGGCAGGGGGATCAGCCCCAGCATTTT | CASRQGDQPQHF
TRBJ1-2 | . | . | TRBV19 | TGTGCCAGTACACTGTTGGGGGGGAACGACTATGGCTACACCTTC | CASTLLGGNDYGYTF